This is a list of T cell receptor beta chains from one sample in a study of cytomegalovirus exposure and HLA in healthy donors. This table comes from immunoSEQ multiplex PCR, and its TCRdb copy is limited to in-frame clones, with some not included. The sample has 55,000 to 80,000 clones; approximately 95% are singletons. Sequenced: PBMCs. These receptors were obtained from a woman between 18 and 29 years old in good health and CMV-seropositive. CDR3s include the opening cysteine and the closing phenylalanine or tryptophan. Each record gives: clone size, V gene, CDR3 length, J gene, D gene, CDR3 DNA, CDR3 protein. A D gene is named only where the DNA matches it firmly. A clone size is listed for some rows: how often the clone was seen (once, few, many), or a class if it is expanded.

clone_size: NA; v_call: TRBV28; cdr3_length: 14; j_call: TRBJ1-1; d_call: NA; cdr3_nt: TGTGCCAGCAGCTCCGGCGCAGGGGACACTGAAGCTTTCTTT; cdr3_aa: CASSSGAGDTEAFF
clone_size: NA; v_call: TRBV13; cdr3_length: 15; j_call: TRBJ2-7; d_call: TRBD1; cdr3_nt: TGTGCCAGCAGTTCCCTACAGGGGGCCCTCTACGAGCAGTACTTC; cdr3_aa: CASSSLQGALYEQYF
clone_size: once; v_call: TRBV6-1; cdr3_length: 14; j_call: TRBJ1-5; d_call: NA; cdr3_nt: TGTGCCAGCAGTGAAAACAGCTTAAACCAGCCCCAGCATTTT; cdr3_aa: CASSENSLNQPQHF
clone_size: NA; v_call: TRBV28; cdr3_length: 13; j_call: TRBJ2-2; d_call: NA; cdr3_nt: TGTGCCAGCAGCAGAAGTAACACCGGGGAGCTGTTTTTT; cdr3_aa: CASSRSNTGELFF
clone_size: NA; v_call: TRBV9; cdr3_length: 14; j_call: TRBJ2-1; d_call: NA; cdr3_nt: TGTGCCAGCAGCCAAATAGCGGTTTACAATGAGCAGTTCTTC; cdr3_aa: CASSQIAVYNEQFF
clone_size: NA; v_call: TRBV6-6; cdr3_length: 16; j_call: TRBJ2-3; d_call: TRBD2; cdr3_nt: TGTGCCAGCAGTTACTCATTAGCGGGGGGGGCAGATACGCAGTATTTT; cdr3_aa: CASSYSLAGGADTQYF
clone_size: NA; v_call: TRBV6-6; cdr3_length: 13; j_call: TRBJ1-1; d_call: NA; cdr3_nt: TGTGCCAGCAGCCTGACCCGGGAGAGCGAAGCTTTCTTT; cdr3_aa: CASSLTRESEAFF
clone_size: NA; v_call: TRBV7-8; cdr3_length: 9; j_call: TRBJ2-7; d_call: NA; cdr3_nt: TGTGCCAGCAGTCGCAACCGGGACTTC; cdr3_aa: CASSRNRDF
clone_size: NA; v_call: TRBV4-1; cdr3_length: 14; j_call: TRBJ2-7; d_call: TRBD1; cdr3_nt: TGCGCCAGCAGCCAGGGGACAGTTGGGTACGAGCAGTACTTC; cdr3_aa: CASSQGTVGYEQYF
clone_size: NA; v_call: TRBV11-2; cdr3_length: 13; j_call: TRBJ2-1; d_call: NA; cdr3_nt: TGTGCCAGCAGCGGCGCGGAGCCCCCAGAGCAGTTCTTC; cdr3_aa: CASSGAEPPEQFF
clone_size: NA; v_call: TRBV9; cdr3_length: 19; j_call: TRBJ2-1; d_call: TRBD2; cdr3_nt: TGTGCCAGCAGCCCCGTGGGGACTAGCGGGAGGGCCGGTTGGAATGAGCAGTTCTTC; cdr3_aa: CASSPVGTSGRAGWNEQFF
clone_size: NA; v_call: TRBV6-5; cdr3_length: 14; j_call: TRBJ2-2; d_call: NA; cdr3_nt: TGTGCCAGCAGTTACTCGCCCAACTTAGTGGAGCTGTTTTTT; cdr3_aa: CASSYSPNLVELFF
clone_size: NA; v_call: TRBV2; cdr3_length: 12; j_call: TRBJ2-5; d_call: NA; cdr3_nt: TGTGCCAGCAGTGAACAGGGTGAGACCCAGTACTTC; cdr3_aa: CASSEQGETQYF
clone_size: NA; v_call: TRBV6-1; cdr3_length: 12; j_call: TRBJ1-1; d_call: TRBD1; cdr3_nt: TGTGCCAGCTTAAAGGGGGCTGTTGAAGCTTTCTTT; cdr3_aa: CASLKGAVEAFF
clone_size: NA; v_call: TRBV27; cdr3_length: 17; j_call: TRBJ2-6; d_call: TRBD1; cdr3_nt: TGTGCCAGCAGCCGGGACAGGGGGTTCTCTGGGGCCAACGTCCTGACTTTC; cdr3_aa: CASSRDRGFSGANVLTF
clone_size: NA; v_call: TRBV28; cdr3_length: 12; j_call: TRBJ1-1; d_call: NA; cdr3_nt: TGTGCCACCAGACGGGAGAACACTGAAGCTTTCTTT; cdr3_aa: CATRRENTEAFF
clone_size: NA; v_call: TRBV6-5; cdr3_length: 15; j_call: TRBJ2-3; d_call: TRBD1; cdr3_nt: TGTGCCAGCAGTTCAGGGGGCATGGGCACAGATACGCAGTATTTT; cdr3_aa: CASSSGGMGTDTQYF
clone_size: once; v_call: TRBV2; cdr3_length: 14; j_call: TRBJ2-1; d_call: TRBD2; cdr3_nt: TGTGCCAGCCTCTCTAGCGGGAGACGGGTTGAGCAGTTCTTC; cdr3_aa: CASLSSGRRVEQFF
clone_size: NA; v_call: TRBV9; cdr3_length: 14; j_call: TRBJ2-1; d_call: TRBD2; cdr3_nt: TGTGCCAGCGCCCACTCCGGGAGGGAGCATGAGCAGTTCTTC; cdr3_aa: CASAHSGREHEQFF
clone_size: NA; v_call: TRBV19; cdr3_length: 13; j_call: TRBJ2-3; d_call: NA; cdr3_nt: TGTGCCAGTAGTATGGCAATCGCAGATACGCAGTATTTT; cdr3_aa: CASSMAIADTQYF
clone_size: NA; v_call: TRBV27; cdr3_length: 15; j_call: TRBJ2-7; d_call: NA; cdr3_nt: TGTGCCAGCGCCATCACGGGACACGAGAACTACGAGCAGTACTTC; cdr3_aa: CASAITGHENYEQYF
clone_size: NA; v_call: TRBV15; cdr3_length: 16; j_call: TRBJ2-7; d_call: NA; cdr3_nt: TGTGCCACCAGCAGAAAACTAGCTTACCTCTCCTACGAGCAGTACTTC; cdr3_aa: CATSRKLAYLSYEQYF
clone_size: NA; v_call: TRBV14; cdr3_length: 21; j_call: TRBJ1-4; d_call: NA; cdr3_nt: TGTGCCAGCAGCCAAGAAAGATTCGGTGAGAGGGCCACTCTTCTCCGGGGAAAACTGTTTTTT; cdr3_aa: CASSQERFGERATLLRGKLFF
clone_size: NA; v_call: TRBV25-1; cdr3_length: 15; j_call: TRBJ2-3; d_call: TRBD1; cdr3_nt: TGTGCCAGCAGTCCCCGGGACAGACTCACAGATACGCAGTATTTT; cdr3_aa: CASSPRDRLTDTQYF
clone_size: NA; v_call: TRBV2; cdr3_length: 14; j_call: TRBJ2-7; d_call: NA; cdr3_nt: TGTGCCAGCAGAGCTCCGGCGGGAAACTACGAGCAGTACTTC; cdr3_aa: CASRAPAGNYEQYF
clone_size: once; v_call: TRBV6-4; cdr3_length: 18; j_call: TRBJ2-7; d_call: TRBD2; cdr3_nt: TGTGCCAGCAGTGACTCTAGCGGGGGGGCCCTCAGCTCCTACGAGCAGTACTTC; cdr3_aa: CASSDSSGGALSSYEQYF
clone_size: once; v_call: TRBV5-5; cdr3_length: 16; j_call: TRBJ1-1; d_call: NA; cdr3_nt: TGTGCCAGCAGCGCGAATGGAGGTGTAACGTACACTGAAGCTTTCTTT; cdr3_aa: CASSANGGVTYTEAFF
clone_size: NA; v_call: TRBV29-1; cdr3_length: 14; j_call: TRBJ2-7; d_call: TRBD1; cdr3_nt: TGCAGCGTTACGGTTCGGGACAGAGTCTACGAGCAGTACTTC; cdr3_aa: CSVTVRDRVYEQYF
clone_size: NA; v_call: TRBV5-6; cdr3_length: 15; j_call: TRBJ2-7; d_call: NA; cdr3_nt: TGTGCCAGCAGCCTTCCCACAGGTCTCTCCTACGAGCAGTACTTC; cdr3_aa: CASSLPTGLSYEQYF
clone_size: NA; v_call: TRBV5-3; cdr3_length: 13; j_call: TRBJ2-7; d_call: TRBD1; cdr3_nt: TGTGCCAGCTCACAGGGGTCGACCTACGAGCAGTACTTC; cdr3_aa: CASSQGSTYEQYF
clone_size: NA; v_call: TRBV27; cdr3_length: 19; j_call: TRBJ2-7; d_call: TRBD2; cdr3_nt: TGTGCCAGCAGCCCCAGGGGCGTGGGACTAGCGGTCTATTCCTACGAGCAGTACTTC; cdr3_aa: CASSPRGVGLAVYSYEQYF
clone_size: NA; v_call: TRBV11-3; cdr3_length: 12; j_call: TRBJ2-3; d_call: NA; cdr3_nt: TGTGCCAGCAGCACGGGGGAGCAGACGCAGTATTTT; cdr3_aa: CASSTGEQTQYF
clone_size: NA; v_call: TRBV29-1; cdr3_length: 14; j_call: TRBJ1-2; d_call: TRBD1; cdr3_nt: TGCAGCTCCACGACAGGGGCCTCTAACTATGGCTACACCTTC; cdr3_aa: CSSTTGASNYGYTF
clone_size: NA; v_call: TRBV2; cdr3_length: 16; j_call: TRBJ2-2; d_call: TRBD1; cdr3_nt: TGTGCCAGCAGTGACGACCGACAGGGATACACCGGGGAGCTGTTTTTT; cdr3_aa: CASSDDRQGYTGELFF
clone_size: NA; v_call: TRBV9; cdr3_length: 15; j_call: TRBJ1-5; d_call: NA; cdr3_nt: TGTGCCAGCAGCGTAGGTCCGGGATTCGGGCAGCCCCAGCATTTT; cdr3_aa: CASSVGPGFGQPQHF
clone_size: NA; v_call: TRBV2; cdr3_length: 12; j_call: TRBJ2-2; d_call: NA; cdr3_nt: TGTGCCGGCCGACAAAACACCGGGGAGCTGTTTTTT; cdr3_aa: CAGRQNTGELFF
clone_size: NA; v_call: TRBV6-4; cdr3_length: 15; j_call: TRBJ2-1; d_call: TRBD2; cdr3_nt: TGTGCCAGCAGTGACTCAGCGGGAGTTTCCAATGAGCAGTTCTTC; cdr3_aa: CASSDSAGVSNEQFF
clone_size: NA; v_call: TRBV5-8; cdr3_length: 16; j_call: TRBJ2-1; d_call: TRBD2; cdr3_nt: TGTGCCAGCAGCGAGGGGACTAGCGGGAGTGGTTATGAGCAGTTCTTC; cdr3_aa: CASSEGTSGSGYEQFF
clone_size: NA; v_call: TRBV15; cdr3_length: 16; j_call: TRBJ1-4; d_call: NA; cdr3_nt: TGTGCCACCAGCAGAGATTATGCAGTGATTAATGAAAAACTGTTTTTT; cdr3_aa: CATSRDYAVINEKLFF
clone_size: NA; v_call: TRBV6-6; cdr3_length: 12; j_call: TRBJ1-2; d_call: NA; cdr3_nt: TGTGCCAGCACGGCCAGGGCGGTCAGCTACACCTTC; cdr3_aa: CASTARAVSYTF
clone_size: NA; v_call: TRBV28; cdr3_length: 15; j_call: TRBJ2-7; d_call: NA; cdr3_nt: TGTGCCAGCCGGGGGTGGGCAGGGAAGTCCTACGAGCAGTACTTC; cdr3_aa: CASRGWAGKSYEQYF
clone_size: NA; v_call: TRBV7-3; cdr3_length: 13; j_call: TRBJ1-1; d_call: NA; cdr3_nt: TGTGCCAGCAGCGATATGCGAGGCACTGAAGCTTTCTTT; cdr3_aa: CASSDMRGTEAFF
clone_size: once; v_call: TRBV28; cdr3_length: 14; j_call: TRBJ1-2; d_call: TRBD1; cdr3_nt: TGTGCCAGCAGTTTCGGGGACAGGGCGGGAGGCTACACCTTC; cdr3_aa: CASSFGDRAGGYTF
clone_size: NA; v_call: TRBV7-9; cdr3_length: 13; j_call: TRBJ1-1; d_call: NA; cdr3_nt: TGTGCCACCGCAAACCCGGGTTTCACTGAAGCTTTCTTT; cdr3_aa: CATANPGFTEAFF